A selection of T cell receptor beta chains follows, all from one sample in a study of T cells in localized non-small cell lung cancer. Some clones are missing from TCRdb's copy, which holds only in-frame ones; the method was immunoSEQ multiplex PCR. The sample has roughly 38,000 clones, approximately 89% seen once. The starting material was peripheral blood, obtained before any cancer treatment. All receptors come from a woman aged 40-69 years with stage I lung adenocarcinoma. Both conserved end residues are part of each CDR3. Clone sizes are given selectively: once, few, many, or a class where the clone is expanded.

len,v_gene,j_gene,abundance,CDR3aa
14,TRBV6-1,TRBJ2-3,.,CASSEASGRDTQYF
14,TRBV7-2,TRBJ1-5,.,CASSLGRGNQPQHF
15,TRBV5-1,TRBJ2-1,.,CASSSTSGRAGEQFF
15,TRBV29-1,TRBJ1-1,.,CSVDPGQVSNTEAFF
14,TRBV7-2,TRBJ1-5,few,CASSLFQGNQPQHF
14,TRBV5-1,TRBJ2-1,.,CASSSGQRGDEQFF
15,TRBV6-5,TRBJ1-1,.,CASIKGTAYNTEAFF
16,TRBV15,TRBJ1-1,.,CATSSGQSGGDDEAFF
15,TRBV28,TRBJ2-7,.,CASSFPDGGKYEQYF
18,TRBV5-4,TRBJ2-5,.,CASSLAISLAGGGETQYF
15,TRBV4-1,TRBJ1-4,.,CASSREGFSREKLFF
9,TRBV29-1,TRBJ2-3,.,CSVGDTQYF
15,TRBV4-1,TRBJ2-2,.,CASSQDGGSIRELFF
15,TRBV6-4,TRBJ2-1,large,CASSGGREGYNEQFF
16,TRBV11-2,TRBJ1-3,.,CASSSTEGSPGNTIYF
21,TRBV10-3,TRBJ1-1,.,CAISDGTGNPSLIFANAPPFF
16,TRBV4-1,TRBJ2-3,.,CASSQDGGPSTDTQYF
15,TRBV2,TRBJ2-6,.,CASSLGAAGANVLTF
14,TRBV28,TRBJ2-5,.,CASSERGGQETQYF
18,TRBV7-9,TRBJ2-7,.,CASSSLFPDRKGAGEQYF
14,TRBV7-2,TRBJ2-7,.,CASSLVASGNEQYF
14,TRBV2,TRBJ2-7,once,CASSRLQGTYEQYF
17,TRBV7-8,TRBJ2-1,.,CASSHREGLETYNEQFF
14,TRBV9,TRBJ2-7,once,CASSPGHLSYEQYF
13,TRBV25-1,TRBJ2-6,.,CASSGSGANVLTF
15,TRBV7-8,TRBJ2-3,.,CASSLRGGDPNTQYF
13,TRBV5-1,TRBJ2-1,.,CASTSRPSGEQFF
15,TRBV9,TRBJ2-3,.,CASSPGTRSTDTQYF